These T cell receptor beta chains were read from a single sample in a study of T cells in localized non-small cell lung cancer. Assay: immunoSEQ multiplex PCR; the TCRdb copy retains only in-frame clones and omits some. The sample holds fewer than 100,000 clones; 65% to 85% are singletons and the top ten take approximately 9.7%. The source material was peripheral blood, sampled before any cancer treatment. The receptors shown here come from a female donor at least 60 years old with stage I lung adenocarcinoma. Each CDR3 is given with its conserved first and last residue. A D gene is named only where the DNA matches it firmly. Only some rows state a clone size, as once, few, many or a class for expanded clones.

D,size,V,length,J,DNA,CDR3
.,.,TRBV7-2,15,TRBJ1-2,TGTGCCAGCAGCATTAACAGGGACGCAAACTATGGCTACACCTTC,CASSINRDANYGYTF
.,.,TRBV5-5,15,TRBJ2-7,TGTGCCAGCAGCTTAGGCGTGACACCCTCCTACGAGCAGTACTTC,CASSLGVTPSYEQYF
.,.,TRBV4-3,16,TRBJ1-4,TGCGCCAGCAGCCAAGAGGAAAGACGGAGCTCGGAAAAACTGTTTTTT,CASSQEERRSSEKLFF
TRBD2,.,TRBV5-8,14,TRBJ2-5,TGTGCCAGCCCTAGCGGGTTTCGGGAAGAGACCCAGTACTTC,CASPSGFREETQYF
TRBD1,.,TRBV7-2,15,TRBJ2-7,TGTGCCAGCAGAGAGGACAGGGGGCCTTACTACGAGCAGTACTTC,CASREDRGPYYEQYF
.,.,TRBV6-5,13,TRBJ2-7,TGTGCCAGCAAACAAGACAGCCCCTACGAGCAGTACTTC,CASKQDSPYEQYF
.,.,TRBV7-6,14,TRBJ1-1,TGTGCCAGCAGCGCTCAACAGGAGAACACTGAAGCTTTCTTT,CASSAQQENTEAFF
.,medium-sized,TRBV7-9,13,TRBJ1-2,TGTGCCAGCAGCTTCGGAGCTAACTATGGCTACACCTTC,CASSFGANYGYTF
TRBD2,few,TRBV6-4,17,TRBJ2-2,TGTGCCAGCAGTCCGCTAGCGGGAGTGTCGGGCACCGGGGAGCTGTTTTTT,CASSPLAGVSGTGELFF
.,.,TRBV7-2,14,TRBJ2-3,TGTGCCAGCAGCTTCCGGACTATAACAGATACGCAGTATTTT,CASSFRTITDTQYF
.,once,TRBV19,16,TRBJ1-4,TGTGCCAGTAGTATAACTCCCGGGACCCTCGCCGGTAAACTGTTTTTT,CASSITPGTLAGKLFF
TRBD2,.,TRBV10-3,16,TRBJ2-1,TGTGCCATCAGTGGGAGGACTAGCGGGAGAGGGAATGAGCAGTTCTTC,CAISGRTSGRGNEQFF
.,.,TRBV28,16,TRBJ1-2,TGTGCCAGCAGTTTAGCGGCCCAACCCTCCCTCTATGGCTACACCTTC,CASSLAAQPSLYGYTF
.,.,TRBV7-3,16,TRBJ1-2,TGTGCCAGCAGCTTAATGGGGCCCGCCCGGGGGGATGGCTACACCTTC,CASSLMGPARGDGYTF
TRBD2,.,TRBV5-1,14,TRBJ2-3,TGCGCCAGCAGCTTGCGGGGAGGGCCAGATACGCAGTATTTT,CASSLRGGPDTQYF
.,.,TRBV5-4,16,TRBJ1-2,TGTGCCAGCAGCTTGAGTCCGGAAGTCCCCAACTATGGCTACACCTTC,CASSLSPEVPNYGYTF
TRBD1,.,TRBV7-6,12,TRBJ2-1,TGTGCCAGCTCTGGACAGGGGAATGAGCAGTTCTTC,CASSGQGNEQFF
TRBD2,.,TRBV9,15,TRBJ2-7,TGTGCCAGCAGCGTAGACCCGGGGGGGGTTGGCGAGCAGTACTTC,CASSVDPGGVGEQYF
.,.,TRBV11-2,14,TRBJ1-6,TGTGCCAGCAGCTTAGGGGCAGCCCATTCACCCCTCCACTTT,CASSLGAAHSPLHF
.,.,TRBV5-1,15,TRBJ2-4,TGCGCCAGCAGCTTGGGAGACATACCACAGAACATTCAGTACTTC,CASSLGDIPQNIQYF
TRBD2,.,TRBV7-9,16,TRBJ2-7,TGTGCCAGCAGCCGCGGACTAGCGGGAGCCGTCGGGGAGCAGTACTTC,CASSRGLAGAVGEQYF
.,few,TRBV4-2,15,TRBJ1-1,TGTGCCAGCAGCCAAGCTAGGGGGACTGGCGCTGAAGCTTTCTTT,CASSQARGTGAEAFF
.,.,TRBV19,12,TRBJ1-2,TGTGCCAGTAGTCGGACCGCTCGAGGCTACACCTTC,CASSRTARGYTF
.,.,TRBV5-1,14,TRBJ2-5,TGCGCCAGCAGCCCGGGACTTACACAAGAGACCCAGTACTTC,CASSPGLTQETQYF
.,.,TRBV11-1,17,TRBJ2-2,TGTGCCAGCAGCCCAGGCGGGTTATCAGGACGACCCGGGGAGCTGTTTTTT,CASSPGGLSGRPGELFF
.,.,TRBV11-2,14,TRBJ2-1,TGTGCCAGCAGGCCAGCGGTCCCCCGGCCGTGGCAGTTCTTC,CASRPAVPRPWQFF
.,.,TRBV5-1,14,TRBJ1-1,TGCGCCAGCAGCTTGGAAACAGCGGCATCCGAAGCTTTCTTT,CASSLETAASEAFF
.,.,TRBV30,16,TRBJ1-2,TGTGCCTGGAGTTCAAATGGACGGTCTGCCTTACGTGGCTACACCTTC,CAWSSNGRSALRGYTF
.,.,TRBV28,14,TRBJ2-7,TGTGCCAGCAGTTTGTTGGGACAATTCTACGAGCAGTACTTC,CASSLLGQFYEQYF
.,.,TRBV21-1,17,TRBJ1-5,TGTGCCAGCAGCAATATCCGGACAGGGTATGGCAATCAGCCCCAGCATTTT,CASSNIRTGYGNQPQHF
.,.,TRBV19,13,TRBJ2-3,TGTGCCAGTAGCGCTTCTCACACAGATACGCAGTATTTT,CASSASHTDTQYF
TRBD1,.,TRBV4-2,13,TRBJ1-1,TGTGCCAGCAGCCAGGACAGGGGCCACGAAGCTTTCTTT,CASSQDRGHEAFF
.,.,TRBV19,15,TRBJ2-7,TGTGCCAGTAGTGTAGACGGCACCCGGGGCAACGAGCAGTACTTC,CASSVDGTRGNEQYF
.,.,TRBV27,13,TRBJ2-2,TGTGCCAGCAGTCGTTTGAACACCGGGGAGCTGTTTTTT,CASSRLNTGELFF
TRBD2,.,TRBV27,16,TRBJ2-3,TGTGCCAGCAGTTTATTACTTCCGGGAGGAACAGATACGCAGTATTTT,CASSLLLPGGTDTQYF
.,.,TRBV7-9,17,TRBJ1-4,TGTGCCAGCAGCTTAGATCTTCGGAGGACCCGAGGGGAAAAACTGTTTTTT,CASSLDLRRTRGEKLFF
.,.,TRBV4-3,15,TRBJ1-2,TGCGCCAGCAGCCAAGATCTAGTTCGCTCCTATGGCTACACCTTC,CASSQDLVRSYGYTF
.,.,TRBV30,14,TRBJ1-4,TGTGCCTGGAAGGTTCCTGCAACTAATGAAAAACTGTTTTTT,CAWKVPATNEKLFF
.,.,TRBV10-2,15,TRBJ1-3,TGCGCCAGCAGCGAGACAGGCCTCTCTGGAAACACCATATATTTT,CASSETGLSGNTIYF
.,.,TRBV4-2,16,TRBJ1-4,TGTGCCAGCAGCCAAGCTGGGGGGTTAGGTAATGAAAAACTGTTTTTT,CASSQAGGLGNEKLFF
.,few,TRBV11-2,16,TRBJ2-2,TGTGCCAGCAGCTTAGAGCTGGTCCGCCGGACCGGGGAGCTGTTTTTT,CASSLELVRRTGELFF
.,.,TRBV4-3,15,TRBJ1-2,TGCGCCAGCAGCCAAAGTTACAGGGCTAACTATGGCTACACCTTC,CASSQSYRANYGYTF